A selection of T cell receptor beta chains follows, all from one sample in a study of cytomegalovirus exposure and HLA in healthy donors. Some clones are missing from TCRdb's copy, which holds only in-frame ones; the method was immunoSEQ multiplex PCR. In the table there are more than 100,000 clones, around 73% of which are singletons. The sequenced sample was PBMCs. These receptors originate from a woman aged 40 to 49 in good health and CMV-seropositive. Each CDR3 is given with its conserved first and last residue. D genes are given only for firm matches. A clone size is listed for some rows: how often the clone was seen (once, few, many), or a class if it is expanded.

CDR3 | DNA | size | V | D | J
CASSRDTSSYEQYF | TGTGCCAGCAGTCGGGACACAAGCTCCTACGAGCAGTACTTC | - | TRBV14 | - | TRBJ2-7
CASSLDMGSYNEQFF | TGTGCCAGCAGTTTAGACATGGGCTCCTACAATGAGCAGTTCTTC | - | TRBV27 | - | TRBJ2-1
CASSDRDRAYEQYF | TGTGCCAGCAGCGACCGGGACAGGGCCTACGAGCAGTACTTC | - | TRBV7-9 | TRBD1 | TRBJ2-7
CASSFSYGYTF | TGTGCCAGCAGTTTCAGCTATGGCTACACCTTC | - | TRBV25-1 | - | TRBJ1-2
CASSLDRQETQYF | TGTGCCAGCAGCTTGGACAGACAAGAGACCCAGTACTTC | once | TRBV7-2 | - | TRBJ2-5
CASSQSGGALSYF | TGCGCCAGCAGCCAGTCTGGCGGGGCCCTCTCGTATTTT | few | TRBV5-1 | - | TRBJ2-3
CASSFSWVGGEQFF | TGTGCCAGCAGCTTTTCTTGGGTCGGGGGGGAGCAGTTCTTC | few | TRBV7-3 | TRBD2 | TRBJ2-1
CASKSWTGMNTEAFF | TGTGCCAGCAAGTCCTGGACAGGCATGAACACTGAAGCTTTCTTT | - | TRBV6-1 | TRBD1 | TRBJ1-1
CASSLTDRGNYGYTF | TGCGCCAGCAGCTTAACGGACAGGGGGAACTATGGCTACACCTTC | - | TRBV5-1 | TRBD1 | TRBJ1-2
CASSLISRTSGGADTQYF | TGTGCCAGCAGTTTAATATCGCGGACTAGCGGGGGGGCAGATACGCAGTATTTT | - | TRBV27 | TRBD2 | TRBJ2-3
CASKGAAGEKLFF | TGTGCCAGTAAGGGGGCAGCAGGGGAAAAACTGTTTTTT | - | TRBV19 | TRBD1 | TRBJ1-4
CASSLRGTGELFF | TGTGCCAGCAGCTTACGGGGCACCGGGGAGCTGTTTTTT | - | TRBV7-6 | - | TRBJ2-2
CSVEVVGRGGYTF | TGCAGCGTTGAAGTGGTAGGCCGCGGGGGCTACACCTTC | - | TRBV29-1 | - | TRBJ1-2
CASSSGTSGGYQETQYF | TGTGCCAGCAGCTCCGGGACTAGCGGGGGGTACCAAGAGACCCAGTACTTC | - | TRBV7-9 | TRBD2 | TRBJ2-5
CASSLIPGDQPQHF | TGTGCCAGCAGCTTAATTCCGGGGGACCAGCCCCAGCATTTT | - | TRBV7-2 | - | TRBJ1-5
CASSRTDAMGYTF | TGTGCCAGCAGTCGGACAGACGCTATGGGCTACACCTTC | - | TRBV6-5 | - | TRBJ1-2
CASSQTTGGRSNEKLFF | TGCGCCAGCAGCCAGACGACAGGGGGAAGAAGTAATGAAAAACTGTTTTTT | - | TRBV4-3 | TRBD1 | TRBJ1-4
CASGLGGQRNTEAFF | TGTGCTAGTGGTTTGGGGGGACAGAGGAACACTGAAGCTTTCTTT | - | TRBV12-5 | TRBD1 | TRBJ1-1
CASSEGLGTGVLPLHF | TGTGCCAGCAGTGAAGGGCTCGGGACAGGGGTTCTACCCCTCCACTTT | once | TRBV6-1 | TRBD1 | TRBJ1-6
CASSGQDATNEKLFF | TGTGCCAGCAGCGGACAGGATGCAACTAATGAAAAACTGTTTTTT | - | TRBV7-9 | TRBD1 | TRBJ1-4
CASSKTAQGLYGYTF | TGTGCCAGCAGTAAAACCGCACAGGGTCTCTATGGCTACACCTTC | few | TRBV2 | - | TRBJ1-2
CASWGLGNTEAFF | TGTGCCAGCTGGGGCCTAGGGAACACTGAAGCTTTCTTT | - | TRBV2 | - | TRBJ1-1
CASSDEGANTEAFF | TGTGCCAGCAGTGATGAGGGGGCTAACACTGAAGCTTTCTTT | - | TRBV2 | TRBD1 | TRBJ1-1
CASSQYRGTTEAFF | TGCGCCAGCAGCCAATACAGGGGGACCACTGAAGCTTTCTTT | few | TRBV4-3 | TRBD1 | TRBJ1-1
CASSFGSNTEAFF | TGTGCCAGCAGCTTCGGGTCAAACACTGAAGCTTTCTTT | few | TRBV7-3 | - | TRBJ1-1
CASIVSVPNTEAFF | TGTGCCAGCATAGTATCGGTCCCGAACACTGAAGCTTTCTTT | - | TRBV2 | - | TRBJ1-1
CASMPDRASGYTF | TGTGCCAGCATGCCGGACAGGGCTTCTGGCTACACCTTC | - | TRBV6-5 | TRBD1 | TRBJ1-2
CASSSDRQTSTDTQYF | TGTGCCAGCAGCTCAGACCGACAGACTAGCACAGATACGCAGTATTTT | - | TRBV13 | - | TRBJ2-3
CASSYREGEQFF | TGTGCCAGCAGCTACCGGGAGGGTGAGCAGTTCTTC | - | TRBV5-6 | TRBD2 | TRBJ2-1
CASSGRQGRETQYF | TGTGCCAGCAGTGGTAGACAGGGGAGAGAGACCCAGTACTTC | - | TRBV2 | TRBD1 | TRBJ2-5
CASSFRRNTEAFF | TGTGCCAGCAGTTTCAGGCGGAACACTGAAGCTTTCTTT | - | TRBV27 | - | TRBJ1-1
CASGITGYQPQHF | TGTGCCAGCGGAATAACAGGGTATCAGCCCCAGCATTTT | - | TRBV6-5 | - | TRBJ1-5
CASSTRQGGTGELFF | TGTGCCAGCAGCACCCGACAGGGGGGCACCGGGGAGCTGTTTTTT | - | TRBV7-2 | TRBD1 | TRBJ2-2
CASSPDRGAYEQYF | TGTGCCAGCTCACCCGACAGGGGAGCCTACGAGCAGTACTTC | - | TRBV18 | TRBD1 | TRBJ2-7
CASSPGGDQPQHF | TGTGCCAGTAGCCCCGGGGGAGATCAGCCCCAGCATTTT | - | TRBV19 | - | TRBJ1-5
CASSLALETQYF | TGCGCCAGCAGCTTGGCCTTGGAGACCCAGTACTTC | - | TRBV5-1 | - | TRBJ2-5
CASSLYQGDYGYTF | TGTGCCAGCAGCTTATACCAGGGGGACTATGGCTACACCTTC | - | TRBV7-6 | TRBD1 | TRBJ1-2
CASSVSLGSSPLHF | TGTGCCAGCAGCGTGTCCCTTGGGAGTTCACCCCTCCACTTT | - | TRBV9 | - | TRBJ1-6
CASSQDEGEDTEAFF | TGTGCCAGCAGCCAAGATGAAGGGGAGGACACTGAAGCTTTCTTT | few | TRBV4-2 | - | TRBJ1-1